The T cell receptor beta chain under discussion was sequenced for a study of blood T cell repertoires in COVID-19. The overall study: COVID-19 samples, acute and convalescent, were from the United States, Italy and Spain. From T cells, B-cell-depleted T cells, or PBMCs came the material, which was cDNA or gDNA.

Germline V lookup: CDR1 SGHAT, CDR2 FQDESV (reference sequence). The CDR3 has 13 residues. J lost 5 bases, V lost 3 bases, and 3 bases had no gene match. This clone has just one count. As processed by the authors: Reference gene primer amplification gave nucleated cell count estimates. TCRdb's table, derived via immunoSEQ multiplex PCR, lists solely in-frame clones and lacks some. V, J and clone size reflect that table, while D and trimming were determined from the DNA. The sample shows roughly 280,000 clones, roughly 90% of them seen only once. Input material: peripheral blood. The receptor was derived from a man in his fifties with acute or convalescent COVID-19. The chain uses TRBV11-1 and TRBJ2-7, with 8 bases lining up with TRBD2. Written as DNA, the CDR3 is TGTGCCAGCAGCTTGCCGGGGGGGCACGAGCAGTACTTC. Translation: CASSLPGGHEQYF. The complete variable domain, with remaining parts taken from reference TRBV11-1 and TRBJ2-7, reads EAEVAQSPRYKITEKSQAVAFWCDPISGHATLYWYRQILGQGPELLVQFQDESVVDDSQLPKDRFSAERLKGVDSTLKIQPAELGDSAMYLCASSLPGGHEQYFGPGTRLTVT.